This T cell receptor beta chain was captured in a study of T cell responses to AZD1222 COVID-19 vaccine. Study-level findings and limits: Following two doses of AZD1222, Spike-specific TCR breadth and depth rose. Reportedly, close to half of spike-specific TCRs are directed against unmutated variant regions. Donors were chiefly white British, with a greater number of females, and clonal diversity was perhaps underestimated.

Samples with a second dose at about 4 or about 12 weeks were pooled together. This table comes from immunoSEQ multiplex PCR, and its TCRdb copy is limited to in-frame clones, with some not included. The sample has over 110,000 clones, roughly nine tenths seen once; the top ten hold over 8.5%. About this clone: What it binds is not known.

V lost 4 bases and J lost 10, with 14 bases in between. The germline CDR1 and CDR2 sequences are MNHEY and SVGEGT. This CDR3 spans 13 amino acids. This sequence originates from an adult who received the AZD1222 COVID-19 vaccine. V usage is TRBV6-2 or TRBV6-3 and J usage is TRBJ2-1; perhaps TRBD2 as D (7 bases). The source material was peripheral blood, sampled 28 days after the second AZD1222 dose. The DNA of the CDR3 is TGTGCCAGCAGTTCCGCGGGGGCCGGAGAGCAGTTCTTC. It yields the protein CASSSAGAGEQFF.